This is a list of T cell receptor beta chains from one sample in a study of cytomegalovirus exposure and HLA in healthy donors. Clones were read by immunoSEQ multiplex PCR, and TCRdb kept only the in-frame ones, dropping some. The profile covers about 160,000 clones, with roughly 80% appearing a single time and more than 7% taken by the ten largest. Input material: PBMCs. The receptors here all came from a male donor in good health and CMV-seropositive. The CDR3 runs from the conserved cysteine through the conserved F or W. A D gene is named only where the DNA matches it firmly. Rows give clone size only sometimes, using once, few, many, or a class for an expanded clone.

TRBD2,TRBV6-5,TRBJ2-2,NA,CASRGAGVTGELFF,TGTGCCAGCAGAGGAGCGGGGGTCACCGGGGAGCTGTTTTTT
NA,TRBV4-3,TRBJ2-2,NA,CASSQASPLNGVTGELFF,TGCGCCAGCAGCCAAGCGTCGCCACTTAACGGAGTCACCGGGGAGCTGTTTTTT
TRBD1,TRBV6-5,TRBJ2-7,NA,CASSPTGLRPYEQYF,TGTGCCAGCAGTCCGACAGGGCTACGACCCTACGAGCAGTACTTC
NA,TRBV6-1,TRBJ2-7,many,CASSEGAKDEQYF,TGTGCCAGCAGTGAAGGGGCGAAGGACGAGCAGTACTTC
NA,TRBV5-1,TRBJ2-1,NA,CASTNPWGGVEQFF,TGCGCCAGTACGAATCCTTGGGGAGGAGTTGAGCAGTTCTTC
TRBD1,TRBV15,TRBJ2-5,once,CATSRDILTGGRRGQETQYF,TGTGCCACCAGCAGAGATATTTTGACAGGGGGGCGAAGGGGGCAAGAGACCCAGTACTTC
NA,TRBV5-6,TRBJ2-7,NA,CASSDRVKYEQYF,TGTGCCAGCAGCGACCGGGTAAAATACGAGCAGTACTTC
TRBD1,TRBV6-1,TRBJ1-2,NA,CASSEDRGIYGYTF,TGTGCCAGCAGTGAGGACAGGGGAATCTATGGCTACACCTTC
NA,TRBV27,TRBJ2-2,NA,CASLEGNTGELFF,TGTGCCAGCCTCGAGGGGAACACCGGGGAGCTGTTTTTT
TRBD1,TRBV28,TRBJ1-4,NA,CAIGGPATNEKLFF,TGTGCCATAGGGGGCCCTGCAACTAATGAAAAACTGTTTTTT
NA,TRBV25-1,TRBJ2-2,once,CASSGIRQTNTGELFF,TGTGCCAGCAGTGGAATTCGACAGACGAACACCGGGGAGCTGTTTTTT
TRBD1,TRBV14,TRBJ2-5,NA,CASSQAGSRGRETQYF,TGTGCCAGCAGCCAAGCGGGGTCCAGGGGGCGAGAGACCCAGTACTTC
TRBD1,TRBV5-1,TRBJ1-1,NA,CASSFVQGATEAFF,TGCGCCAGCAGCTTCGTACAGGGGGCGACTGAAGCTTTCTTT